The rows below give T cell receptor beta chains drawn from one sample of a study of shared clonotypes between healthy human individuals. The repertoire was sequenced with immunoSEQ multiplex PCR; TCRdb's copy has only in-frame clones and lacks some. The sample consists of some 2.3 million clones, approximately 93% of them appearing once. Sample: naive CD4+ T cells from PBMCs. Source of these receptors: a man between 18 and 35 years old in good health. Some clones in this sample may be carry-over from other donors' samples. Both conserved end residues are part of each CDR3. Each record gives: clone size, D gene, J gene, V gene, CDR3 protein, CDR3 DNA. D genes are given only for firm matches. The size of a clone is reported for some rows only, either as once, few or many, or as a class for expanded clones.

>NA|NA|TRBJ2-2|TRBV7-9
CASSLVGGKGTGELFF
TGTGCCAGCAGCTTAGTCGGCGGGAAGGGCACCGGGGAGCTGTTTTTT
>once|TRBD2|TRBJ2-2|TRBV18
CASSPTLAGGATPGELFF
TGTGCCAGCTCACCAACGCTAGCGGGAGGGGCCACCCCCGGGGAGCTGTTTTTT
>NA|NA|TRBJ2-2|TRBV2
CASNTGAGTGELFF
TGTGCCAGCAATACGGGGGCGGGAACCGGGGAGCTGTTTTTT
>NA|NA|TRBJ1-1|TRBV30
CAWNYQGKAFF
TGTGCCTGGAATTACCAGGGAAAGGCTTTCTTT
>NA|NA|TRBJ2-2|TRBV10-3
CAITPLPATGELFF
TGTGCCATCACCCCGCTACCCGCCACCGGGGAGCTGTTTTTT
>NA|NA|TRBJ2-3|TRBV7-9
CASSSRTERFTDTQYF
TGTGCCAGCAGCTCACGGACAGAAAGATTCACAGATACGCAGTATTTT
>NA|NA|TRBJ2-3|TRBV4-2
CASSQETDTQYF
TGTGCCAGCAGCCAAGAAACAGATACGCAGTATTTT
>NA|TRBD2|TRBJ2-2|TRBV9
CASSVVAGHDTGELFF
TGTGCCAGCAGCGTAGTAGCGGGACACGACACCGGGGAGCTGTTTTTT
>NA|TRBD1|TRBJ1-4|TRBV27
CASSLDGTGEGATNEKLFF
TGTGCCAGCAGCCTTGACGGGACAGGCGAAGGGGCAACTAATGAAAAACTGTTTTTT
>NA|NA|TRBJ2-5|TRBV9
CASSVGGEEETQYF
TGTGCCAGCAGCGTAGGGGGGGAGGAAGAGACCCAGTACTTC
>NA|NA|TRBJ1-4|TRBV19
CASSIGADNEKLFF
TGTGCCAGTAGTATCGGGGCGGATAATGAAAAACTGTTTTTT
>NA|NA|TRBJ1-2|TRBV7-9
CASSLPNPGPNGYTF
TGTGCCAGCAGCTTACCCAACCCCGGACCTAATGGCTACACCTTC
>NA|TRBD1|TRBJ2-3|TRBV19
CASSSTGAGPSTDTQYF
TGTGCCAGTAGTTCCACAGGGGCGGGTCCTAGCACAGATACGCAGTATTTT
>once|TRBD1|TRBJ2-7|TRBV25-1
CASSARQGTPLSYEQYF
TGTGCCAGCAGTGCTCGACAGGGGACGCCACTCTCCTACGAGCAGTACTTC
>NA|NA|TRBJ1-1|TRBV28
CASTRTVTEAFF
TGTGCCAGCACTAGGACAGTTACTGAAGCTTTCTTT
>once|NA|TRBJ1-1|TRBV6-5
CASSYSKWSEAFF
TGTGCCAGCAGTTACTCGAAGTGGTCTGAAGCTTTCTTT
>NA|NA|TRBJ2-7|TRBV7-9
CASSRSWGPSSYEQYF
TGTGCCAGCAGCAGATCCTGGGGCCCGAGCTCCTACGAGCAGTACTTC
>NA|TRBD2|TRBJ2-4|TRBV28
CASMGEGKNIQYF
TGTGCCAGCATGGGGGAGGGCAAAAACATTCAGTACTTC
>NA|TRBD1|TRBJ2-3|TRBV28
CASSSRDRGFTDTQYF
TGTGCCAGCAGTTCCCGGGACAGGGGGTTCACAGATACGCAGTATTTT
>NA|TRBD2|TRBJ2-3|TRBV7-9
CASSLAFQAGNTDTQYF
TGTGCCAGCAGCTTAGCGTTTCAAGCGGGAAACACAGATACGCAGTATTTT
>NA|NA|TRBJ2-1|TRBV7-2
CASRPGNNEQFF
TGTGCCAGCCGCCCGGGTAACAATGAGCAGTTCTTC
>NA|TRBD1|TRBJ1-2|TRBV9
CASSAGQGVNYGYTF
TGTGCCAGCAGCGCCGGACAGGGAGTAAACTATGGCTACACCTTC
>NA|NA|TRBJ2-1|TRBV28
CASSRTGVGLPYNEQFF
TGTGCCAGCAGCCGTACCGGAGTGGGCCTTCCCTACAATGAGCAGTTCTTC
>NA|TRBD1|TRBJ2-7|TRBV29-1
CSGAQGAAEQYF
TGCAGCGGAGCACAGGGGGCGGCCGAGCAGTACTTC
>NA|NA|TRBJ1-1|TRBV28
CASILQGNTEAFF
TGTGCCAGCATCTTACAGGGGAACACTGAAGCTTTCTTT
>NA|NA|TRBJ1-4|TRBV7-2
CASSLEYRGLGEKLFF
TGTGCCAGCAGCTTAGAGTATCGGGGGCTGGGTGAAAAACTGTTTTTT
>few|NA|TRBJ1-4|TRBV7-9
CASSTSEVKEKLFF
TGTGCCAGCAGCACCTCGGAGGTCAAGGAAAAACTGTTTTTT
>NA|NA|TRBJ2-5|TRBV12-5
CASGYGGSETQYF
TGTGCTAGTGGTTATGGGGGTTCTGAGACCCAGTACTTC
>NA|NA|TRBJ2-1|TRBV5-6
CASSLFALPNNEQFF
TGTGCCAGCAGCTTATTCGCGCTCCCCAACAATGAGCAGTTCTTC
>NA|NA|TRBJ1-4|TRBV5-1
CASSLVGVGEKLFF
TGCGCCAGCAGCTTGGTCGGGGTGGGAGAAAAACTGTTTTTT
>NA|NA|TRBJ2-5|TRBV27
CASSFSRGKVETQYF
TGTGCCAGCAGTTTCTCTAGGGGGAAAGTAGAGACCCAGTACTTC
>NA|TRBD1|TRBJ1-5|TRBV6-6
CASSYSLDRAQPQHF
TGTGCCAGCAGTTACTCCCTGGACAGGGCTCAGCCCCAGCATTTT
>NA|NA|TRBJ1-2|TRBV7-9
CASSPTQGPTGGYTF
TGTGCCAGCAGCCCCACACAGGGCCCCACGGGTGGCTACACCTTC
>NA|NA|TRBJ2-5|TRBV11-2
CASSRETQYF
TGTGCCAGCAGCCGAGAGACCCAGTACTTC
>NA|NA|TRBJ1-4|TRBV7-2
CASSLRQPISTNEKLFF
TGTGCCAGCAGCCTGAGACAGCCAATCTCAACTAATGAAAAACTGTTTTTT
>NA|TRBD2|TRBJ2-5|TRBV7-6
CASSLGLAGRYQETQYF
TGTGCCAGCAGCTTAGGACTAGCGGGGAGGTACCAAGAGACCCAGTACTTC
>NA|NA|TRBJ1-5|TRBV6-6
CASSYSRTVNNQPQHF
TGTGCCAGCAGTTACTCTCGGACAGTGAACAATCAGCCCCAGCATTTT
>NA|NA|TRBJ1-6|TRBV6-5
CASRRRTYNSPLHF
TGTGCCAGCAGACGACGGACATATAATTCACCCCTCCACTTT
>NA|NA|TRBJ1-4|TRBV7-2
CASSPYPGLFNEKLFF
TGTGCCAGCAGCCCATACCCGGGACTATTTAATGAAAAACTGTTTTTT
>NA|NA|TRBJ1-2|TRBV7-2
CASSLLRNNYGYTF
TGTGCCAGCAGCCTACTAAGGAATAACTATGGCTACACCTTC
>NA|NA|TRBJ2-1|TRBV7-2
CASSLGPAGYNEQFF
TGTGCCAGCAGCTTAGGTCCTGCGGGCTACAATGAGCAGTTCTTC
>NA|TRBD2|TRBJ2-3|TRBV18
CASSPGTSSTDTQYF
TGTGCCAGCTCACCCGGGACTAGTAGCACAGATACGCAGTATTTT
>once|TRBD2|TRBJ2-7|TRBV28
CASIAPGRGYEQYF
TGTGCCAGCATCGCCCCCGGGAGGGGCTACGAGCAGTACTTC
>NA|TRBD2|TRBJ2-7|TRBV28
CASSLLSGSIHEQYF
TGTGCCAGCAGTTTACTAAGCGGGAGCATCCACGAGCAGTACTTC
>once|NA|TRBJ2-1|TRBV7-3
CASSSTGTLYNEQFF
TGTGCCAGCAGCTCCACCGGGACATTATACAATGAGCAGTTCTTC
>NA|TRBD1|TRBJ1-1|TRBV9
CASSSRVGQGDTEAFF
TGTGCCAGCAGCTCCAGGGTCGGACAGGGGGACACTGAAGCTTTCTTT
>NA|NA|TRBJ1-1|TRBV5-1
CASSRVLGTEAFF
TGCGCCAGCAGCCGGGTTCTGGGCACTGAAGCTTTCTTT